What follows is one TCR beta chain and its context. Its antigen remains undetermined. An end of the junction differs from the germline gene, which may be a read error. These data come from a study of T-cell memory formation after mild COVID-19 (dated by TCRdb to the early 2020s). Study-level background: Most TCR sequence clusters were specific to one of the two donors. In two donors, T-cell clones that expanded and contracted after mild COVID-19 were followed by sequencing TCRalpha and TCRbeta repertoires longitudinally. Two young, previously healthy adult volunteers made up the cohort, one male and one female. What the study reported, not specific to this receptor: Only two mild cases were covered by the study, and larger cohorts that include severe cases with pre-infection samples were considered necessary. Balanced CD4/CD8 phenotypes were observed for clones contracting from day 15 to 85, whereas a bias towards CD4+ was observed for a second wave of clones expanding from day 15 to 37. SARS-CoV-2 specificity of the second-wave clones peaking on day 37 was not confirmed. Some responding clones were detected in pre-infection memory, suggesting pre-existing cross-reactive memory T cells joined the SARS-CoV-2 response. Contracting CD4+ clones appeared mostly in the CM and EM memory subsets, whereas CD8+ clones were enriched in EMRA.

Ficoll-Paque density gradient centrifugation was the method used to isolate PBMCs. The CDR3 measures 13 amino acids from cysteine to phenylalanine. Of all the DNA, just the CDR3 is kept, 39 bases in frame from base 1. CDR1 and CDR2 (SGHTA, FQGNSA) derive from the germline V gene. This sample was sequenced with an Illumina NovaSeq 6000. Using 5'RACE with constant-segment primers, TCRalpha and TCRbeta cDNA libraries were constructed, with sample barcodes and unique molecular identifiers added in the process. Trizol reagent was used to extract RNA from every sample. The libraries were amplified in two PCR steps, and the second step added a second sample barcode and Illumina TruSeq adapters. Libraries were sequenced on an Illumina NovaSeq with 2 x 150 bp paired-end reads. In the authors' own workflow: The reads were demultiplexed and collapsed into UMI-guided consensus sequences using migec v1.2.7. Using mixcr v2.1.11, the UMI consensuses were aligned to TRA and TRB V and J templates and assembled into clonotypes. Clonotypes were classified as expanded or contracted when called significant by both edgeR and NoisET, with noise models trained on biological replicates. For edgeR calls, the thresholds were a false discovery rate-adjusted p below 0.01 and a log2 fold-change of 1. As an exploratory analysis of dynamics, PCA with hierarchical clustering was applied to max-normalized trajectories of the 1000 most abundant clonotypes. Separately sequenced CD4+ and CD8+ repertoires were used to assign the CD4 or CD8 phenotype of responding clones. TCRdb reprocessed the public reads (quality trimming at Q25 with fastp, clone calling with MiXCR) and kept in-frame beta chains. Rows with one shared CDR3 protein collapse into an entry with the most common genes and DNA. The V and J calls, along with clone size, are taken from TCRdb and not from the paper's own processing. In this sample the table shows approximately 300,000 distinct CDR3 sequences, 15% to 20% of which occur a single time. Roughly 21% of the sample is in the top ten clones.

Rearrangement joined TRBV7-2 to TRBJ2-1; the junction holds 9 bases that match TRBD1. This receptor was taken from a young man who had mild COVID-19 (a few samples of this study predate the infection). The sample titles of this study are shuffled in the database, so cell type and time point are left out; the donor was told from shared clones. Sequenced sample: PBMCs or a T cell subset sorted from them (not recorded which). The CDR3 loop reads CASSLAQTGGLLF. The sequenced DNA is TGTGCCAGCAGCTTAGCGCAGACAGGGGGGTTACTCTTC.